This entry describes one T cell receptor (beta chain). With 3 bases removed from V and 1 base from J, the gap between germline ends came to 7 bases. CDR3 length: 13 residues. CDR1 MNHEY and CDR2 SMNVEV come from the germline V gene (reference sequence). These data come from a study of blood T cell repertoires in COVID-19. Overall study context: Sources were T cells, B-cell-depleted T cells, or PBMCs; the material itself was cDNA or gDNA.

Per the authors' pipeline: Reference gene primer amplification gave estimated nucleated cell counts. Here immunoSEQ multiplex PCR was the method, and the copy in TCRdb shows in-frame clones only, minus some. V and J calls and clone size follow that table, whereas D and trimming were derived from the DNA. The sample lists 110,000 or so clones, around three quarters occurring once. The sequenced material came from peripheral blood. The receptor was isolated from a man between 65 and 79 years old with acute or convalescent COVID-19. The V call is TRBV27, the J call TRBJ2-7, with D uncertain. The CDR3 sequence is CASSFRRSYEQYF. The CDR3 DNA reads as TGTGCCAGCAGTTTTCGGAGATCCTACGAGCAGTACTTC.